The present T cell receptor beta chain was sequenced within a study of control samples from healthy donors and cancer patients. Trimming pared 6 bases from V and 8 bases from J, leaving 14 bases between. The CDR3 loop spans 14 amino acids. Germline CDR1 is MNHEY and CDR2 is SMNVEV (reference sequence). Assay used: immunoSEQ multiplex PCR; TCRdb lists only in-frame clones, some missing. This sample carries 40,000 to 60,000 clones, about 86% of them seen once, and the ten largest clones take 2.8%. Sequencing was done on a sample of PBMCs. The rearrangement links TRBV27 to TRBJ1-6; D is possibly TRBD1 (5 bases). The receptor was derived from a woman between 45 and 60 years old with lung cancer. The DNA for the CDR3 is TGTGCCAGCAGCCGGGACCCCCGGGATTCACCCCTCCACTTT. Encoded protein: CASSRDPRDSPLHF.